The 29 T cell receptor beta chains in this list originate from one sample, sequenced in a study of T cell repertoires in cytomegalovirus infection. TCRdb redid the calling of the reads with MiXCR, one entry per CDR3 protein. Among about 740,000 distinct CDR3 sequences listed, under 40% were seen once. The sequenced sample was PBMCs. Receptor source: a human donor in good health (CMV status not recorded). Some clones in this sample may be carry-over from other donors' samples.

The chain links TRBV19 to TRBJ2-4; TRBD1 might be the D (6 bases). The CDR3 sequence is 16 residues long. The germline V and J ends were trimmed by 6 bases and 0 bases, with 15 bases remaining between them. CDR1 LNHDA and CDR2 SQIVND come from the germline V gene (reference sequence). The CDR3 reads CASSQGGNLAKNIQYF. The CDR3 DNA sequence: TGTGCCAGTAGCCAAGGGGGAAATCTAGCCAAAAACATTCAGTACTTC.

The table lists this clonotype with a few counts. The genes are TRBV7-9 and TRBJ2-1; 10 nucleotides align to TRBD2. This CDR3 contains 15 residues. Germline V CDR1 and CDR2: SEHNR, FQNEAQ (reference sequence). V lost 0 bases to trimming and J lost 6 bases; unmatched junction nucleotides: 2. The DNA for the CDR3 is TGTGCCAGCAGCTTAGCCAGCGGGGGGGCCAATGAGCAGTTCTTC. This gives the protein CASSLASGGANEQFF. Variable domain in full (rest from reference TRBV7-9 and TRBJ2-1): DTGVSQNPRHKITKRGQNVTFRCDPISEHNRLYWYRQTLGQGPEFLTYFQNEAQLEKSRLLSDRFSAERPKGSFSTLEIQRTEQGDSAMYLCASSLASGGANEQFFGPGTRLTVL.

This clonotype was recorded many times. The CDR3, as DNA: TGTGCCAGCAGCTTAGTTTTGCAGCGAAAAGAGACCCAGTACTTC. Its translation: CASSLVLQRKETQYF. The rearrangement joins TRBV7-2 to TRBJ2-5; D remains ambiguous. Germline CDR1 SGHTA, CDR2 FQGNSA. Trimming cost V 1 base and J 3 bases, with 12 bases left between them. The CDR3 contains 15 residues. The whole variable domain, remainder taken from reference TRBV7-2 and TRBJ2-5, is GAGVSQSPSNKVTEKGKDVELRCDPISGHTALYWYRQSLGQGLEFLIYFQGNSAPDKSGLPSDRFSAERTGGSVSTLTIQRTQQEDSAVYLCASSLVLQRKETQYFGPGTRLLVL.

This clonotype has only a few counts. V usage is TRBV5-4 and J usage is TRBJ2-3; D may correspond to TRBD1 or TRBD2 (6 bases each). The CDR3 covers 17 residues. V lost 4 bases, J lost 2 bases, and 20 bases lay in between. Germline CDR1 and CDR2: SGHNT and YYREEE (reference sequence). The CDR3 nucleotides are TGTGCCAGCAGCCCCCACCGGCGGGACATCCCCACAGATACGCAGTATTTT. This codes for CASSPHRRDIPTDTQYF.

V usage is TRBV11-2 and J usage is TRBJ2-5, with D unclear. The V and J ends lost 2 bases and 5 bases respectively, with 15 bases between them. The CDR3 contains 15 residues. The germline V gene has CDR1 SGHAT and CDR2 FQNNGV. The DNA of the CDR3 is TGTGCCAGCAGCTTATTTAATCAGCGCCGGGAGACCCAGTACTTC. The encoded protein is CASSLFNQRRETQYF.

This clonotype was seen only a few times. The chain employs TRBV4-2 and TRBJ1-1, with a weak D call TRBD1 (6 bases). The CDR3 is made up of 14 amino acids. Trimming left V 5 bases short and J 5 bases short, with 15 bases between. Germline CDR1 is LGHNA and CDR2 is YNFKEQ. The CDR3 DNA follows: TGTGCCAGCAGCGGGACGGGGGCGGGGACTGAAGCTTTCTTT. Protein sequence: CASSGTGAGTEAFF.

This clonotype appeared many times. The rearrangement links TRBV7-6 to TRBJ2-7; D unresolved. Germline CDR1 reads SGHVS; CDR2 reads FNYEAQ. This CDR3 spans 14 amino acids. The germline V and J ends were trimmed by 0 bases and 0 bases, with 6 bases remaining between them. The CDR3 loop is CASSLAVYSYEQYF. The DNA for the CDR3 is TGTGCCAGCAGCTTAGCGGTGTACTCCTACGAGCAGTACTTC.

The genes are TRBV12-3 or TRBV12-4 and TRBJ2-2; D unclear. The CDR3 sequence is 15 residues long. The V end was cut by 4 bases, the J end by 0 bases, with 9 bases between. In DNA form, the CDR3 reads TGTGCCAGCAGTTCTTGGGGAACGAACACCGGGGAGCTGTTTTTT. The encoded protein is CASSSWGTNTGELFF.

This clonotype was seen only a few times. The chain recombines TRBV28 with TRBJ2-5, with D perhaps matching TRBD1 or TRBD2 (5 bases each). Trimming left V 5 bases short and J 3 bases short, with 16 bases between. Germline lookup yields CDR1 MDHEN and CDR2 SYDVKM. This CDR3 region has 15 residues. CDR3 region: CASSPQGRAKETQYF. The CDR3 bases are TGTGCCAGCAGTCCCCAGGGACGGGCGAAAGAGACCCAGTACTTC.

This clonotype was picked up a small number of times. The chain has TRBV9 and TRBJ2-1; 14 bases match TRBD2. Looked up from germline, CDR1 is SGDLS and CDR2 is YYNGEE. The CDR3 is 15 residues long. V dropped 3 bases and J dropped 10; count of bases not matched to a gene: 6. The CDR3 DNA reads as TGTGCCAGCAGCGCGACTAGCGGGGGGGCGGAGGAGCAGTTCTTC. Protein sequence: CASSATSGGAEEQFF.

This clonotype was counted a few times. The chain recombines TRBV5-1 with TRBJ2-2; TRBD2 agrees at 12 bases. This CDR3 contains 16 residues. Germline V gene data show CDR1 as SGHRS and CDR2 as YFSETQ. With 6 bases clipped from V and 5 bases from J, the junction kept 8 bases outside the gene matches. The CDR3 DNA is TGCGCCAGCACCCTTTCAACTAGCGGGAGGACCGGGGAGCTGTTTTTT. Translating gives CASTLSTSGRTGELFF.

Turning to this clonotype: The CDR3 does not end in the conserved phenylalanine or tryptophan, so this is likely a read error. The chain recombines TRBV7-2 with TRBJ2-7; weak D call: TRBD2 (6 bases). This CDR3 is 21 amino acids long. Germline CDR1 reads SGHTA; CDR2 reads FQGNSA. The V end was cut by 5 bases, the J end by 5 bases, with 37 bases between. The CDR3 spells CASSPRGALSRTGLNPHEQYL. The CDR3 DNA reads as TGTGCCAGCAGCCCTAGAGGGGCGTTGTCGCGGACGGGACTTAACCCCCACGAGCAGTACTTA.

In this sample, this clonotype turned up many times. The chain uses TRBV7-2 and TRBJ2-7; D not certain. The germline V and J ends were trimmed by 6 bases and 6 bases, with 12 bases remaining between them. CDR3 length: 12 residues. Germline CDR1 and CDR2: SGHTA and FQGNSA. The CDR3 DNA is TGTGCCAGCAGTTTCCAACTTGGCGAGCAGTACTTC. Protein: CASSFQLGEQYF.

This clonotype has more than one count but fewer than ten. The rearrangement links TRBV27 to TRBJ2-5, with a possible D match to TRBD2 (7 bases). Trimming took 6 bases from V and 3 from J, leaving 17 bases between them. This CDR3 region has 15 residues. Germline CDR1 MNHEY, CDR2 SMNVEV (reference sequence). The CDR3 sequence is CASSGGLRTEETQYF. In DNA form, the CDR3 reads TGTGCCAGCAGCGGGGGGCTGAGGACCGAAGAGACCCAGTACTTC.

This rearrangement joins TRBV10-3 to TRBJ1-2, with 9 nucleotides matching TRBD1. The length of the CDR3 is 15 residues. J gave up 4 bases and V 3 bases, and 6 bases lay outside the gene matches. Germline-derived CDR1 and CDR2 are ENHRY and SYGVKD. CDR3 sequence: CAISDGQGLFYGYTF. The CDR3 DNA sequence: TGTGCCATCAGTGACGGACAGGGGTTGTTCTATGGCTACACCTTC.

A few counts support this clonotype. The chain employs TRBV19 and TRBJ1-1; possibly TRBD1 for D (6 bases). V lost 6 bases and J 1 base, leaving 15 bases between the germline ends. This CDR3 comprises 15 residues. Germline V gives CDR1 LNHDA, CDR2 SQIVND (reference sequence). The CDR3 sequence: CASRNQGFANTEAFF. Written as DNA, the CDR3 is TGTGCCAGTAGAAATCAGGGGTTTGCGAACACTGAAGCTTTCTTT.

At least ten counts were recorded for this clonotype. The V and J genes are TRBV7-2 and TRBJ2-7; 13 bases are a match to TRBD2. The CDR3 is 15 amino acids. Looked up from germline, CDR1 is SGHTA and CDR2 is FQGNSA. With V trimmed by 6 bases and J by 6 bases, 8 bases remained unmatched. The DNA for the CDR3 is TGTGCCAGCAGTTCCGGACTAGCGGGAGTGGGCGAGCAGTACTTC. Translation gives CASSSGLAGVGEQYF.

J is TRBJ2-3 and V is TRBV29-1, with D possibly being TRBD1 (6 bases). Trimming left V 8 bases short and J 13 bases short, with 22 bases between. The CDR3 is made up of 12 amino acids. CDR1 and CDR2 (germline): SQVTM, ANQGSEA. CDR3 in amino acids: CSLGQGTGSEYF. The DNA of the CDR3 is TGCAGCCTAGGGCAGGGGACGGGTTCTGAGTATTTT.

This clonotype was counted ten times or more. The genes are TRBV7-2 and TRBJ2-7; weak D call: TRBD1 (6 bases). This CDR3 has 13 residues. Germline V lookup: CDR1 SGHTA, CDR2 FQGNSA. V was trimmed by 1 base and J by 8 bases, leaving 12 bases between them. CDR3 in DNA: TGTGCCAGCAGCTTAGGGACAGAGCGAAAGCAGTACTTC. Translation: CASSLGTERKQYF.

This clonotype has just a few counts. The J gene is TRBJ2-1, the V gene TRBV28; 15 nucleotides agree with TRBD2. J was trimmed by 3 bases and V by 5 bases; bases with no gene match: 5. This CDR3 region has 17 residues. In germline, CDR1 is MDHEN, CDR2 SYDVKM. This CDR3 reads CASSASGLAGGYNEQFF. The CDR3 nucleotides read TGTGCCAGCAGTGCCTCGGGACTAGCGGGGGGCTACAATGAGCAGTTCTTC.

The rearrangement uses TRBV7-2 and TRBJ2-7; D perhaps matches TRBD2 (6 bases). This CDR3 has 15 residues. The V and J ends lost 5 bases and 4 bases respectively, with 18 bases between them. Germline loops: CDR1 SGHTA, CDR2 FQGNSA. The CDR3 region is CASSHGPSVQYEQYF. The CDR3 nucleotides are TGTGCCAGCAGCCACGGTCCTAGCGTACAGTACGAGCAGTACTTC.

This chain uses TRBV12-3 or TRBV12-4 with TRBJ2-1; 7 bases are a match to TRBD2. V gave up 1 base and J gave up 3 bases; unmatched junction bases: 3. The CDR3 runs 15 residues. CDR3 DNA sequence: TGTGCCAGCAGTTTAGGGCCTAGCGGCTACAATGAGCAGTTCTTC. This sequence encodes CASSLGPSGYNEQFF.

This chain connects TRBV14 to TRBJ1-1; tentative D call: TRBD1 (5 bases). The V gene's germline CDR1 is SGHDN and CDR2 FVKESK. The germline V and J ends were trimmed by 2 bases and 0 bases, with 16 bases remaining between them. The CDR3 sequence is 17 residues long. DNA for the CDR3: TGTGCCAGCAGCCAACGTAGGACGGGACTATTGAACACTGAAGCTTTCTTT. Encoded protein: CASSQRRTGLLNTEAFF.

This chain uses TRBV6-6 with TRBJ2-7; 9 bases agree with TRBD1. V lost 8 bases and J lost 7; bases outside the gene matches: 9. The CDR3 length is 13 residues. Germline loops: CDR1 MNHNY, CDR2 SVGAGI (reference sequence). CDR3 in amino acids: CASHPGQGREQYF. The CDR3 DNA reads as TGTGCCAGCCATCCGGGACAGGGAAGGGAGCAGTACTTC.

The chain couples TRBV11-2 to TRBJ2-1, with TRBD1 as a possible D gene (6 bases). The germline gives CDR1 SGHAT, CDR2 FQNNGV. CDR3 length: 16 residues. V was trimmed by 1 base and J by 5 bases, leaving 15 bases between them. The CDR3 protein is CASSLVQGSTDNEQFF. In nucleotides, the CDR3 is TGTGCCAGCAGCTTAGTACAGGGTAGTACGGACAATGAGCAGTTCTTC.

The chain recombines TRBV7-9 with TRBJ2-6; D might be TRBD1 or TRBD2, each matching 5 bases. CDR3 length: 17 amino acids. V dropped 1 base and J dropped 0 bases, with 10 bases sitting between them. Germline lookup yields CDR1 SEHNR and CDR2 FQNEAQ (reference sequence). The CDR3 here is CASSLGGVVSGANVLTF. In DNA form, the CDR3 reads TGTGCCAGCAGCTTAGGAGGGGTGGTCTCTGGGGCCAACGTCCTGACTTTC.

This clonotype has just a few counts. The chain has TRBV6-5 and TRBJ1-1; D unresolved. This CDR3 comprises 14 residues. Germline V CDR1 and CDR2: MNHEY, SVGAGI. Trimming cost V 0 bases and J 4 bases, with 9 bases left between them. The CDR3 coding sequence is TGTGCCAGCAGTTACTCCGAAGCAGTCACTGAAGCTTTCTTT. Translating it yields CASSYSEAVTEAFF.

This clonotype was seen a few times. The chain uses TRBV6-1 and TRBJ2-2, with D maybe TRBD2 (6 bases). The CDR3 is made up of 14 amino acids. V lost 2 bases and J 5 bases, leaving 9 bases between the germline ends. Germline V gives CDR1 MNHNS, CDR2 SASEGT. The DNA of the CDR3 is TGTGCCAGCAGTGAAACGGGAGTGACCGGGGAGCTGTTTTTT. Protein sequence: CASSETGVTGELFF.

This clonotype was observed once. The V gene is TRBV6-6, the J gene TRBJ2-7, with 15 nucleotides matching TRBD2. From germline, CDR1 is MNHNY and CDR2 SVGAGI (reference sequence). V dropped 6 bases and J dropped 4; count of bases not matched to a gene: 13. The CDR3 runs 18 residues. The CDR3 loop is CASRWTSGRASETYEQYF. CDR3 bases: TGTGCCAGCAGGTGGACTAGCGGGAGGGCCTCAGAAACTTACGAGCAGTACTTC.